This TCR beta chain emerged from a study of spatial heterogeneity in lung cancer. Study context: Sequences of the beta chain were consistently detected in greater numbers than alpha-chain sequences.

Time point specified: sample taken at primary tumor resection. Unsorted whole RNA samples from tumor, nontumor lung or frozen PBMC were sequenced. The CDR3 spans 14 residues. With 3 bases clipped from V and 7 bases from J, the junction kept 8 bases outside the gene matches. TCRdb ran MiXCR on the 5' RACE reads and lists one entry per CDR3 protein. This table holds 25,000 or so distinct CDR3 sequences, roughly 3% found once. This clonotype was seen repeatedly, ten times or more. The V gene is TRBV12-3 or TRBV12-4, the J gene TRBJ1-1; 7 positions agree with TRBD1. The sequencing here drew on PBMCs, taken at surgery. This sequence originates from a female donor with early-stage non-small cell lung cancer. In nucleotides, the CDR3 is TGTGCCAGCAGTTTCGTGGCCGGACAGGATGAAGCTTTCTTT. Translating gives CASSFVAGQDEAFF.